This T cell receptor beta chain appears in the sequencing data of a study of blood T cell repertoires in COVID-19. V lost 4 bases and J lost 2; bases outside the gene matches: 5. The length of the CDR3 is 14 residues. CDR1 and CDR2 (germline): SGHRS, YFSETQ. Clones were sequenced by immunoSEQ multiplex PCR, and TCRdb holds only the in-frame ones, with some missing. This sample has 200,000 to 300,000 clones; about four fifths occur once, and the top ten carry approximately 9.6%. What was sequenced was peripheral blood. This rearrangement joins TRBV5-1 to TRBJ2-7; 8 bases agree with TRBD1. The clonotype comes from a woman of 80 years or more with acute or convalescent COVID-19. The CDR3 protein is CASSATGGTYEQYF. The CDR3 DNA sequence: TGCGCCAGCAGCGCCACAGGGGGTACCTACGAGCAGTACTTC.